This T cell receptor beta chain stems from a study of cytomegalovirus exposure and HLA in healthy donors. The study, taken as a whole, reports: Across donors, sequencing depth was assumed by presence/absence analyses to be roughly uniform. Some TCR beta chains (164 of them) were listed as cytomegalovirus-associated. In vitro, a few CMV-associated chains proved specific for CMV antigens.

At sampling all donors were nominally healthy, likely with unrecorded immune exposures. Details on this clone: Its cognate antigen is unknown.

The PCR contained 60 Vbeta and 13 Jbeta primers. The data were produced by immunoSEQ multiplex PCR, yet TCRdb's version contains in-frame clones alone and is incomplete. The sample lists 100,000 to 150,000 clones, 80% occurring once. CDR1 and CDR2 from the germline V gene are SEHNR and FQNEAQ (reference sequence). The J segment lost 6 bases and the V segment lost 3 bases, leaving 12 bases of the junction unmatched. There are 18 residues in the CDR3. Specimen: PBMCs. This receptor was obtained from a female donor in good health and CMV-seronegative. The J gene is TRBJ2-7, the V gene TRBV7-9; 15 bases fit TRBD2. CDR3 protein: CASSFKNRPGLAGGEQYF. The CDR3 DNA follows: TGTGCCAGCAGCTTTAAAAATCGACCGGGACTAGCGGGAGGCGAGCAGTACTTC. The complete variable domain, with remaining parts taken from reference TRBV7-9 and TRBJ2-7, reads DTGVSQNPRHKITKRGQNVTFRCDPISEHNRLYWYRQTLGQGPEFLTYFQNEAQLEKSRLLSDRFSAERPKGSFSTLEIQRTEQGDSAMYLCASSFKNRPGLAGGEQYFGPGTRLTVT.